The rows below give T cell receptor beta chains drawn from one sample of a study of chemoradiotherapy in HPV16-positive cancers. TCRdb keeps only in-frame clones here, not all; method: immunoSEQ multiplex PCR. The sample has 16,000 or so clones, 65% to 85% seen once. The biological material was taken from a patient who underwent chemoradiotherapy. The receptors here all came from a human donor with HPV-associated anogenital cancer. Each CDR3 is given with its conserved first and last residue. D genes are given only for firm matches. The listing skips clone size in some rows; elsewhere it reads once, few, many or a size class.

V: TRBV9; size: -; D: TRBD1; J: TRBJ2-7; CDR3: CASSLRDRAYEQYF; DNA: TGTGCCAGCAGCCTGCGGGACAGGGCATACGAGCAGTACTTC
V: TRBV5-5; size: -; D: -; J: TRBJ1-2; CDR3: CASSPVEGGYTF; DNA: TGTGCCAGCAGCCCGGTAGAGGGTGGCTACACCTTC
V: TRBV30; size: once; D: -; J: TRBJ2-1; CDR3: CAWTDRTGGQYEQFF; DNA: TGTGCCTGGACCGACAGGACGGGGGGTCAGTATGAGCAGTTCTTC
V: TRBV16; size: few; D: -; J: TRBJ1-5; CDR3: CASSQSRKAGNNQPQHF; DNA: TGTGCCAGCAGCCAATCTCGCAAAGCTGGGAACAATCAGCCCCAGCATTTT
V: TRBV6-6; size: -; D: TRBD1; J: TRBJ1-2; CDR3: CASSLTGNYGYTF; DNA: TGTGCCAGCAGCCTGACAGGGAACTATGGCTACACCTTC
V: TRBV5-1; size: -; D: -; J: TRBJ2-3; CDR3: CASSFPGQTDTQYF; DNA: TGCGCCAGCAGCTTCCCGGGACAAACAGATACGCAGTATTTT
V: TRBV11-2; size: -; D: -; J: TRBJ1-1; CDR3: CASSFKGVKDVNTEAFF; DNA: TGTGCCAGCAGCTTCAAGGGGGTTAAGGATGTGAACACTGAAGCTTTCTTT
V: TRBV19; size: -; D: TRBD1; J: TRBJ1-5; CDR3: CASSRDRGNQPQHF; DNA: TGTGCCAGTAGTAGGGACAGGGGGAATCAGCCCCAGCATTTT
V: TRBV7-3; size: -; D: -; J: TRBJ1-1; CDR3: CASSRSGGSEAFF; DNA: TGTGCCAGCAGCCGCAGCGGGGGCTCTGAAGCTTTCTTT
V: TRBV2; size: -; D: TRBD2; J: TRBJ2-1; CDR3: CASTRGGYNEQFF; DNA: TGTGCCAGCACGCGGGGGGGCTACAATGAGCAGTTCTTC
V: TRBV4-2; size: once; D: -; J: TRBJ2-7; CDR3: CASSQDSYEQYF; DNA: TGTGCCAGCAGCCAAGATAGCTACGAGCAGTACTTC
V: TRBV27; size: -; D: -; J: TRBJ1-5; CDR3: CASTIQPQHF; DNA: TGTGCCAGCACGATTCAGCCCCAGCATTTT
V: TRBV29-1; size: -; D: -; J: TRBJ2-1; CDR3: CSVEELRGEQFF; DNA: TGCAGCGTTGAAGAGTTGCGGGGTGAGCAGTTCTTC
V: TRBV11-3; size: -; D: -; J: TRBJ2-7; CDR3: CASSLLTDYEQYF; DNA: TGTGCCAGCAGCTTACTCACAGATTACGAGCAGTACTTC
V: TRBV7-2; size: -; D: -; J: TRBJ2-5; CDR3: CASSLGLIETQYF; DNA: TGTGCCAGCAGCTTAGGGCTGATTGAGACCCAGTACTTC
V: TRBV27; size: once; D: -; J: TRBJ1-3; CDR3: CASSLSGKPGNTIYF; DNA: TGTGCCAGCAGTTTATCAGGGAAGCCCGGAAACACCATATATTTT
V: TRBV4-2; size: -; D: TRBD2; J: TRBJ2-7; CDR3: CASSPGSGGSSYEQYF; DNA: TGTGCCAGCAGCCCTGGTAGCGGGGGAAGCTCCTACGAGCAGTACTTC
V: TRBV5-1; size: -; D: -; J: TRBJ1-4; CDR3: CASSVRAPATNEKLFF; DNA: TGCGCCAGCAGCGTAAGGGCCCCTGCAACTAATGAAAAACTGTTTTTT
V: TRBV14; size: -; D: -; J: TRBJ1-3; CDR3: CASSRANTLSHTTIYF; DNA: TGTGCCAGCAGCCGGGCTAACACCTTATCACATACCACCATATATTTT
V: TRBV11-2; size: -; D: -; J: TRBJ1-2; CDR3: CASTYTGGDGYTF; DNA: TGTGCCAGCACCTACACAGGTGGCGATGGCTACACCTTC
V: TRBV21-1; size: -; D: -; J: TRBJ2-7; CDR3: CASSREGHYEQYF; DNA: TGTGCCAGCAGCAGGGAGGGGCACTACGAGCAGTACTTC
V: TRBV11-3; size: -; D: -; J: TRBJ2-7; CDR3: CASSSAGAYEQYF; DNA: TGTGCCAGCAGCTCAGCAGGGGCGTACGAGCAGTACTTC
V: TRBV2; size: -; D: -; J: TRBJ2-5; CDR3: CASSRDRQETQYF; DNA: TGTGCCAGCAGCCGCGACAGGCAAGAGACCCAGTACTTC
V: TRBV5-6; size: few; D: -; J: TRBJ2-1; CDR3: CASSLGLVDNEQFF; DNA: TGTGCCAGCAGCTTGGGACTAGTGGACAATGAGCAGTTCTTC
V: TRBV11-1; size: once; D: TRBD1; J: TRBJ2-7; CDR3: CASSPLGGQGYEQYF; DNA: TGTGCCAGCAGCCCCTTAGGCGGACAGGGCTACGAGCAGTACTTC
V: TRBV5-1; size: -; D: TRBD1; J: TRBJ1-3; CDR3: CASSLEQGAVGNTIYF; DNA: TGCGCCAGCAGCTTGGAGCAGGGGGCGGTTGGAAACACCATATATTTT
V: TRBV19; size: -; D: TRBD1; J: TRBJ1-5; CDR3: CASSDRGQVINQPQHF; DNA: TGTGCCAGTAGTGACCGCGGACAGGTAATCAATCAGCCCCAGCATTTT
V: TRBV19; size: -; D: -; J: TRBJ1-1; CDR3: CASKGLGRNTEAFF; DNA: TGTGCCAGTAAAGGGCTCGGGAGGAACACTGAAGCTTTCTTT
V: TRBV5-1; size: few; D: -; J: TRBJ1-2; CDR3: CASSLGTQGTGYTF; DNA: TGCGCCAGCAGCTTGGGGACCCAGGGTACGGGCTACACCTTC
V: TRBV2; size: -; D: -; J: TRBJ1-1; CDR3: CASTRRNTEAFF; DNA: TGTGCCAGCACCAGGAGGAACACTGAAGCTTTCTTT
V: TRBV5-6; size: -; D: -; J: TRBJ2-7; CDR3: CASSSKGYPYEQYF; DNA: TGTGCCAGCAGCTCGAAGGGGTATCCCTACGAGCAGTACTTC
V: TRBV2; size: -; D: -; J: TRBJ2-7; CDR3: CASSEVTVNEQYF; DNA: TGTGCCAGCAGTGAAGTAACGGTGAACGAGCAGTACTTC